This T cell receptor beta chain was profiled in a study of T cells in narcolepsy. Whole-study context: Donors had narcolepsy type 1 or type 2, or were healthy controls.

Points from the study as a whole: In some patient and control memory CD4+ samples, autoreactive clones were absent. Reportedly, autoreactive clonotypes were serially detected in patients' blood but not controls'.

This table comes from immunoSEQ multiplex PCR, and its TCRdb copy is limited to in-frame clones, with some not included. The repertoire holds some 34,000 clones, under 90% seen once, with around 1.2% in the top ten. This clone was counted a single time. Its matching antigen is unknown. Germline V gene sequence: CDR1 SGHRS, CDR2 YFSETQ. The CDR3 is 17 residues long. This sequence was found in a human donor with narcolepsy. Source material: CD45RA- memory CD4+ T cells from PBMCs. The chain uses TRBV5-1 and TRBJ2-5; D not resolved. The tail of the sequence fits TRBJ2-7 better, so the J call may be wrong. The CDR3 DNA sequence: TGCGCCAGCAGCTTGTTGGGGATCGGAATGGAGACCTACGAGCAGTACTTC. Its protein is CASSLLGIGMETYEQYF.